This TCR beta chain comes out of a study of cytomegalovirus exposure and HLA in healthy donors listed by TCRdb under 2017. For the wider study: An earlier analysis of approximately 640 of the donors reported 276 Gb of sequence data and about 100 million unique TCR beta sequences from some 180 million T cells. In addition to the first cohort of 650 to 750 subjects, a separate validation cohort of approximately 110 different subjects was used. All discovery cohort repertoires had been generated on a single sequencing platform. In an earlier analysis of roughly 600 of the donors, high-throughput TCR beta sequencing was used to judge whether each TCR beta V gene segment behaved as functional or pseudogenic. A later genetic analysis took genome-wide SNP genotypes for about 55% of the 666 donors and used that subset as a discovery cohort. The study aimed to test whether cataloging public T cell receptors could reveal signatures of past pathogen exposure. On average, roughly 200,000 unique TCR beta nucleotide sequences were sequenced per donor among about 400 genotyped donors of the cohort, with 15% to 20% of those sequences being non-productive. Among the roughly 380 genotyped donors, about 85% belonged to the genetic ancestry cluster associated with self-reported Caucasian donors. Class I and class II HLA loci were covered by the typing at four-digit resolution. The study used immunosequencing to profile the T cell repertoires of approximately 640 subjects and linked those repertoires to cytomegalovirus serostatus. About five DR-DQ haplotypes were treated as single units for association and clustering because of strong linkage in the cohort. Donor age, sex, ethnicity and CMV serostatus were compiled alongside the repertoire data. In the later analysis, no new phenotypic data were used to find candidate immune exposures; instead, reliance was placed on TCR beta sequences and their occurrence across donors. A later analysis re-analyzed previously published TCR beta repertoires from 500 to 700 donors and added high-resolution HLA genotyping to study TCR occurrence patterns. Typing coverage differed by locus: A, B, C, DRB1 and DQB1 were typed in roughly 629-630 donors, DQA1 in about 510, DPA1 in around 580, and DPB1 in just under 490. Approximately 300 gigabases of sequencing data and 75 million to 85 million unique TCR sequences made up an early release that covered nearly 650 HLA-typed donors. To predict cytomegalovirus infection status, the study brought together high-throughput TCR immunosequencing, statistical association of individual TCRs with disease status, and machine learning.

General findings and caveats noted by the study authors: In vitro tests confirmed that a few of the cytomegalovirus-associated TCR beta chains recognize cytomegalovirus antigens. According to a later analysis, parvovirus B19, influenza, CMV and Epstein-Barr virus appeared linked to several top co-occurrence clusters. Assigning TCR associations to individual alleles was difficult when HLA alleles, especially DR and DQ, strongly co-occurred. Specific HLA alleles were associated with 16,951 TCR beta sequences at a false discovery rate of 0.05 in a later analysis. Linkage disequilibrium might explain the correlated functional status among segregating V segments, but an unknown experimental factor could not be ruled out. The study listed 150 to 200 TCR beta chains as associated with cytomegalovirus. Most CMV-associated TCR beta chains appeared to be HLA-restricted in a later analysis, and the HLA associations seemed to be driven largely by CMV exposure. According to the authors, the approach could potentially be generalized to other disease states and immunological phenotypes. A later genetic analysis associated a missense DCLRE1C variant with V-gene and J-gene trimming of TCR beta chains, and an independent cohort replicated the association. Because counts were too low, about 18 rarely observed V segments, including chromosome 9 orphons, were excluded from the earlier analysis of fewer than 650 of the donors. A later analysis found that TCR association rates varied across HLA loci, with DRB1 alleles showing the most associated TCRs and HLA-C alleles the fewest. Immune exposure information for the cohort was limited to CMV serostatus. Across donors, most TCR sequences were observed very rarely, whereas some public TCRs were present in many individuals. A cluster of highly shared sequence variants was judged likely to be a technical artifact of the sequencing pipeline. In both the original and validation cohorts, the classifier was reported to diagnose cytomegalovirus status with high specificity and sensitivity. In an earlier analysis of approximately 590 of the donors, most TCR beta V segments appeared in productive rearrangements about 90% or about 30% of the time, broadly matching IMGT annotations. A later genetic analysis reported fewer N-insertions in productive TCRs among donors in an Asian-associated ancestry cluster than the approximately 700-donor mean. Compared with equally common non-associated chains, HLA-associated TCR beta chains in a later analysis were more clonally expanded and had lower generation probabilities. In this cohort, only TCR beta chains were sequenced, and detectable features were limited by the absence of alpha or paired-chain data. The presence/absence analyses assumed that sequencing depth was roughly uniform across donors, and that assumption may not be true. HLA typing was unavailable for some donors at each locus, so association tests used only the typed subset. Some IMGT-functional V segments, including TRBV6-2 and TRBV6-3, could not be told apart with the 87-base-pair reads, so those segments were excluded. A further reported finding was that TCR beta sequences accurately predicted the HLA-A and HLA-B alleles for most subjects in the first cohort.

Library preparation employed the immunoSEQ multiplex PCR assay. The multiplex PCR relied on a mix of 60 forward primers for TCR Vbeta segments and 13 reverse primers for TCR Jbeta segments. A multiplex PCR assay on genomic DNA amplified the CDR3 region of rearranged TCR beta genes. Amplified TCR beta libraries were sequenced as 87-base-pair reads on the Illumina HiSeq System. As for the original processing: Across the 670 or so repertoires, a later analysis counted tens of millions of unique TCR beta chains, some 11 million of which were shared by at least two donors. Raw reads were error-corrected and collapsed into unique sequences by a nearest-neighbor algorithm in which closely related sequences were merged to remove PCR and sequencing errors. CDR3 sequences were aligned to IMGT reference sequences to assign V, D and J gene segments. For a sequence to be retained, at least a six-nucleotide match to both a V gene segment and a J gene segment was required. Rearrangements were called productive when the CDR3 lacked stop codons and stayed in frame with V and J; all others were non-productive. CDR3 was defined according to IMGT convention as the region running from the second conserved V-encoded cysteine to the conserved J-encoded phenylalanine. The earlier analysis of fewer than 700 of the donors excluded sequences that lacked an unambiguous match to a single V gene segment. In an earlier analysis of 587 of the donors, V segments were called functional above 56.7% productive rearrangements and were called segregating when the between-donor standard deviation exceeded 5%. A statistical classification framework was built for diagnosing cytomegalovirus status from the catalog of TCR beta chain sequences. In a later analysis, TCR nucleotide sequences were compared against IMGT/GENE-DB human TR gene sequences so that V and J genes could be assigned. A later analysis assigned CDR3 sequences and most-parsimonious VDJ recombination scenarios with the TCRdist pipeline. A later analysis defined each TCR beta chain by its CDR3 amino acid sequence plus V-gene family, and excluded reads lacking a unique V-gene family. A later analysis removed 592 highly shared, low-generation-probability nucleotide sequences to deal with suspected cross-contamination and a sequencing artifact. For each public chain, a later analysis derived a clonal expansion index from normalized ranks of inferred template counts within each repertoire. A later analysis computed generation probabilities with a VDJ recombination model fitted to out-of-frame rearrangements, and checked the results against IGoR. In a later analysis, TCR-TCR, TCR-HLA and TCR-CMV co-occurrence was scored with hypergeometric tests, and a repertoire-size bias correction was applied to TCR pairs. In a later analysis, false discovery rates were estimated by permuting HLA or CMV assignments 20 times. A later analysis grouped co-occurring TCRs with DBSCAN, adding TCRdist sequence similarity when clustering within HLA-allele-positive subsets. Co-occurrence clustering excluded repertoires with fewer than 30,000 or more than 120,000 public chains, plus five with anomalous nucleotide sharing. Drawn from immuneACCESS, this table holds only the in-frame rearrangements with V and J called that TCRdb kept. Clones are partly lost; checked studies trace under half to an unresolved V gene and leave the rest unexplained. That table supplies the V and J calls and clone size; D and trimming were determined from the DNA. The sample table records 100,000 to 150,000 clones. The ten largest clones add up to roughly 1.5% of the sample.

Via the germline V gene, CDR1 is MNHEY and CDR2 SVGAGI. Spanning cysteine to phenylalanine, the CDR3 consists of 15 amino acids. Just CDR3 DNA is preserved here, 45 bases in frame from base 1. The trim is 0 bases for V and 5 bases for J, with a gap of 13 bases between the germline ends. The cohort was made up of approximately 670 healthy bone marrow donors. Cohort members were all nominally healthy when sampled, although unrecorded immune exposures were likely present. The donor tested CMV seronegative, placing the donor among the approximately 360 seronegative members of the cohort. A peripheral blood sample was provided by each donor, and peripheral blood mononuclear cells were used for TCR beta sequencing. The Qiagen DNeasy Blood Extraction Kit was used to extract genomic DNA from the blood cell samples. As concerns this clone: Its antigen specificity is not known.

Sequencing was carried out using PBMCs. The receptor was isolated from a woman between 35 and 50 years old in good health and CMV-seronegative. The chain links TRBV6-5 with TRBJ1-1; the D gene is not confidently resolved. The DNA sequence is TGTGCCAGCAGTTACTCGAACTTAGGGAGGACTGAAGCTTTCTTT. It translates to CASSYSNLGRTEAFF.